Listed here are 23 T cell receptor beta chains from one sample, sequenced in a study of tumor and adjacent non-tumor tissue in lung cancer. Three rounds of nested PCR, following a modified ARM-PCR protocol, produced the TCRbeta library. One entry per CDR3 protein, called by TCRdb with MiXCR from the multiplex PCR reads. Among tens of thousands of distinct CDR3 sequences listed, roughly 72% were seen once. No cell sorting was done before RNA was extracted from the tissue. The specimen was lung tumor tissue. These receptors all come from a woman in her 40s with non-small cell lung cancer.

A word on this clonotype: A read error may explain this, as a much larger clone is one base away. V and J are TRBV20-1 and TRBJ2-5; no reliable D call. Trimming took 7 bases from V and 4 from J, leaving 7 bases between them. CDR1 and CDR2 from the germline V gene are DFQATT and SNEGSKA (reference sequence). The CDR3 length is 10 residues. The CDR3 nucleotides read TGCAGTGGTCAGAGAGAGACCCAGTACTTC. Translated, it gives CSGQRETQYF.

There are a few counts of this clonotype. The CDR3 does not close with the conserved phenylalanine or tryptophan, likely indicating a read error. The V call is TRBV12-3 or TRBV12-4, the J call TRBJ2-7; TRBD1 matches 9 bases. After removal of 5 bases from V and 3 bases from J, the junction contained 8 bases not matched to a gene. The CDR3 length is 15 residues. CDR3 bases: TGTGCCAGCAGTCGTACAGGGGGCCAAGACTACGAGCAGTACCTC. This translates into CASSRTGGQDYEQYL.

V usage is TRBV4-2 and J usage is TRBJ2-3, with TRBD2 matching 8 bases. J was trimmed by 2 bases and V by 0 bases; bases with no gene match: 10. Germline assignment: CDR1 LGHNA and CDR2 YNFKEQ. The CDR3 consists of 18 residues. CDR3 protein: CASSQDLATSGFTDTQYF. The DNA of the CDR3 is TGTGCCAGCAGCCAAGATTTGGCAACTAGCGGTTTCACAGATACGCAGTATTTT.

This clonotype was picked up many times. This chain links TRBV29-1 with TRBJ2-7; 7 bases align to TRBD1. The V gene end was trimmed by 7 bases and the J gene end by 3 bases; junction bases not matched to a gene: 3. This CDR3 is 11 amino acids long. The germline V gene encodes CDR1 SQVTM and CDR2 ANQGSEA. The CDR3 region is CSGRDSYEQYF. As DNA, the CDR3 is TGCAGCGGCCGGGACAGCTACGAGCAGTACTTC.

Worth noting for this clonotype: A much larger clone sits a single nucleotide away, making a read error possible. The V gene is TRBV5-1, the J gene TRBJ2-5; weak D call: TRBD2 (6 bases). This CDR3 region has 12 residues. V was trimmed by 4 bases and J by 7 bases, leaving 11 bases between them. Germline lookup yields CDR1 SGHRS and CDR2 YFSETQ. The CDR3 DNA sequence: TGCGCCAGCAGCCAGACTAGTGCGACCCAGTACTTC. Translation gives CASSQTSATQYF.

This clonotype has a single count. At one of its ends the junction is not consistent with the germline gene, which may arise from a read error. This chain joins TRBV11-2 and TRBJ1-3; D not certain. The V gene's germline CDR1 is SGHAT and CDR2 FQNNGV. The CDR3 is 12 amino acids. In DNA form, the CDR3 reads TGTGTCAGCAGCATAGAACTGAATACCATATATTTT. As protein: CVSSIELNTIYF. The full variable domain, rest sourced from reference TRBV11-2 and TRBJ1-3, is EAGVAQSPRYKIIEKRQSVAFWCNPISGHATLYWYQQILGQGPKLLIQFQNNGVVDDSQLPKDRFSAERLKGVDSTLKIQPAKLEDSAVYLCVSSIELNTIYFGEGSWLTVV.

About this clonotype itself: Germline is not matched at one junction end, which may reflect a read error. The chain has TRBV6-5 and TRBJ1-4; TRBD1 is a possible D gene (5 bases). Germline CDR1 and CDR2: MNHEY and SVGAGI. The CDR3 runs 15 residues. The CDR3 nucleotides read TGTACCAGCAGTTACGGCGGGGGAGCAGATGAAAAACTGTTTTTT. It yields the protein CTSSYGGGADEKLFF.

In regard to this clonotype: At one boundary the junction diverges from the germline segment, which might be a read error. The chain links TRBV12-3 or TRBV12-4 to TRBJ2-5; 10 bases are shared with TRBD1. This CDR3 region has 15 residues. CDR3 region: CVSSSGQGRQGAQYF. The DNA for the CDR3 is TGTGTCAGCAGTTCGGGACAGGGGCGTCAAGGGGCCCAGTATTTC.

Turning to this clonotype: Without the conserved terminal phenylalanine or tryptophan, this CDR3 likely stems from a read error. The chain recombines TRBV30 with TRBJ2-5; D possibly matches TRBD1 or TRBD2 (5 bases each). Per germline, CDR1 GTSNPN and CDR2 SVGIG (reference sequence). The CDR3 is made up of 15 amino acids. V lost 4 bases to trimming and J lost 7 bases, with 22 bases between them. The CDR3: CAWNPYGLRRGTQYL. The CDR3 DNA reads TGTGCCTGGAACCCATATGGACTTCGTAGGGGGACCCAGTACCTC.

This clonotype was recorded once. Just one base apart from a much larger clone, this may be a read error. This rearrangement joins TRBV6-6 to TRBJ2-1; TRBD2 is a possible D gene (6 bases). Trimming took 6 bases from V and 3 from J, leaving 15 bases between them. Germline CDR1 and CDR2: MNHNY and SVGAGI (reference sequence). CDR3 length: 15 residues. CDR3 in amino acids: CASSSGISGYNEQFF. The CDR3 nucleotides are TGTGCCAGCAGCTCCGGGATTAGCGGCTACAATGAGCAGTTCTTC.

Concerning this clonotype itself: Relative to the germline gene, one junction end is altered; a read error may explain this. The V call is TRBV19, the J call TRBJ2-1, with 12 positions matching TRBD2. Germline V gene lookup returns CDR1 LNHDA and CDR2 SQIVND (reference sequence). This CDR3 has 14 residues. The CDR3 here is CTSSMLAGGGEQFF. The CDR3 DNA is TGTACCAGTAGTATGCTAGCGGGAGGGGGTGAGCAGTTCTTC.

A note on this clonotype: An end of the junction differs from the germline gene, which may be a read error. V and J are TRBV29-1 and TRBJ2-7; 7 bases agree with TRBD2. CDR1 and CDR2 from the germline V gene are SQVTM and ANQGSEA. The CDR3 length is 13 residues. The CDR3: CNVEDRGVHDQYF. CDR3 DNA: TGCAACGTTGAAGATCGGGGGGTCCACGACCAGTACTTC.

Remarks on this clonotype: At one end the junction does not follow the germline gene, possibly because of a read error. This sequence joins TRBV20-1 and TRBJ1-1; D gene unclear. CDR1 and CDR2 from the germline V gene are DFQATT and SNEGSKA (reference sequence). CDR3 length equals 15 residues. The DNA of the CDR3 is TGCAGTGCTAGAGATCCGTGTCAGAAGAACACTGAAGCTATCTTT. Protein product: CSARDPCQKNTEAIF.

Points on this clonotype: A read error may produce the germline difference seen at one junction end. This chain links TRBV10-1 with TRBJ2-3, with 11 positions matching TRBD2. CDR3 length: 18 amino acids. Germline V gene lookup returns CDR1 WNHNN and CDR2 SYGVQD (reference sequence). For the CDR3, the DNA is TGCGACAGCAGTGAGTCTTATTCGACTAGCGGGATTAGGGATACTCAGTATTTT. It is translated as CDSSESYSTSGIRDTQYF.

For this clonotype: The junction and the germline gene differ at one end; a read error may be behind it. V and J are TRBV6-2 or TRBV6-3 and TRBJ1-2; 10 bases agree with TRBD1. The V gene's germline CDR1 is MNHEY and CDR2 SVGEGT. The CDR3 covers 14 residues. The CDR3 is CTSSGQGGSDGYTF. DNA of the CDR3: TGTACCAGCAGCGGACAGGGGGGGTCGGATGGCTACACCTTC.

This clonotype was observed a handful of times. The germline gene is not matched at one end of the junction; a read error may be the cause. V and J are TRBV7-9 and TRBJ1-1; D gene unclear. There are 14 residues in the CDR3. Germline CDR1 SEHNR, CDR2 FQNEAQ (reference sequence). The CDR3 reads CASSLEGLNTEAFF. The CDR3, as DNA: TGTGCCAGCAGTTTAGAGGGTTTGAACACTGAAGCTTTCTTT. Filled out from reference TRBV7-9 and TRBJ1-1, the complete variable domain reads DTGVSQNPRHKITKRGQNVTFRCDPISEHNRLYWYRQTLGQGPEFLTYFQNEAQLEKSRLLSDRFSAERPKGSFSTLEIQRTEQGDSAMYLCASSLEGLNTEAFFGQGTRLTVV.

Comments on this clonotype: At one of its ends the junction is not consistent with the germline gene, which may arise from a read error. The CDR3 protein is CSAKIQGGSTGEMSF. In DNA form, the CDR3 reads TGCAGCGCCAAGATACAGGGGGGGTCCACCGGGGAGATGTCTTTT. The V gene is TRBV29-1, the J gene TRBJ2-2; the D gene is possibly TRBD1 (8 bases). This CDR3 has 15 residues. From germline, CDR1 is SQVTM and CDR2 ANQGSEA.

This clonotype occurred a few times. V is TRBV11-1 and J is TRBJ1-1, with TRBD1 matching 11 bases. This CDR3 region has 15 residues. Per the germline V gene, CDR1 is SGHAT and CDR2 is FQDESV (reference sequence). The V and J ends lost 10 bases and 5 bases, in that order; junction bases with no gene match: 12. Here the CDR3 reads CATIHTGTGGTEAFF. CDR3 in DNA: TGTGCCACCATTCACACCGGGACAGGGGGAACTGAAGCTTTCTTT.

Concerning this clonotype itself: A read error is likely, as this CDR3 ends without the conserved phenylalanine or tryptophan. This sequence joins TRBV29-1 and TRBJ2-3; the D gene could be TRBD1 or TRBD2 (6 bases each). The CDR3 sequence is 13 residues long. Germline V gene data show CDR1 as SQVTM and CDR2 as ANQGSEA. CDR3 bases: TGCAGCGTCTGGGGGGCTTCCACAGATACACAGTATTTA. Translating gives CSVWGASTDTQYL.

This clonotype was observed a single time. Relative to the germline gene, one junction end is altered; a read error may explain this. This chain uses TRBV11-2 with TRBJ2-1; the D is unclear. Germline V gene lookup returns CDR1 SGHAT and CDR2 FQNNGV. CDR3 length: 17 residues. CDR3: CVSSRPQTWSSYNEQFF. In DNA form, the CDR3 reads TGTGTCAGCAGCCGCCCGCAGACATGGAGCTCCTATAATGAGCAGTTCTTC.

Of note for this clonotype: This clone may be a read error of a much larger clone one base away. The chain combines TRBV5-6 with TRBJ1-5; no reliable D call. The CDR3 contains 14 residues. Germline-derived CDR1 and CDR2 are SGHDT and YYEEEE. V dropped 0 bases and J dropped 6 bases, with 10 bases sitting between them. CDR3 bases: TGTGCCAGCAGCTTGGAGGCGGGGAGTCAGCCCCAGCATTTT. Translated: CASSLEAGSQPQHF.

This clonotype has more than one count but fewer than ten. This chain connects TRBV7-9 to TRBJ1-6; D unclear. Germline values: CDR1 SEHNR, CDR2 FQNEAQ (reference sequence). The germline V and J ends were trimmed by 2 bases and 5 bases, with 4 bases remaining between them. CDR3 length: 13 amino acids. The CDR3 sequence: CASSLRDNSPLHF. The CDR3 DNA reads TGTGCCAGCAGCTTAAGGGATAATTCACCCCTCCACTTT.

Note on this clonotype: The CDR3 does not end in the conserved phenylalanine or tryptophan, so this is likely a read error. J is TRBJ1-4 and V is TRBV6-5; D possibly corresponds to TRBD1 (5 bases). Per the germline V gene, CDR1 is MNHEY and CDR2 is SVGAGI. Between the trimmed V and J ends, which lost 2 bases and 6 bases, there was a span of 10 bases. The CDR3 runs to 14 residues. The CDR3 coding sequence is TGTGCCAGCAGTTACCGGGGGTCCCATGAAAAACTGTTTCTT. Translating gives CASSYRGSHEKLFL.